Below, one T cell receptor beta chain is given with its context. In this sample, this clonotype turned up many times. Its binding antigen is unknown. One base away there is no much larger clone; base qualities are not given. Patients with ophthalmopathy had moderately to severely active disease, with a Clinical Activity Score of 3 or more, a NOSPECS grade of 4 or more, and a disease duration of less than 3 months. Patients with other autoimmune diseases, uncontrolled infections, pregnancy or lactation were excluded. Clinical symptoms, serum thyroxine, TRAb, thyroid ultrasound and orbital computed tomography formed the basis of the diagnosis. Ficoll-Paque density gradient centrifugation was used to isolate PBMCs from approximately 11 ml of fresh peripheral blood. Total RNA was extracted with Trizol reagent and quality-checked on an Agilent 2100 Bioanalyzer. This sample is part of a study of Graves' ophthalmopathy and Graves' hyperthyroidism (dated by TCRdb to the late 2010s). In the study overall: Peripheral blood was collected at initial diagnosis, prior to any treatment. To explore V-J signatures that distinguish ophthalmopathy from hyperthyroidism, a discovery set of about a hundred patients was enrolled, made up of some 41 with ophthalmopathy and 57 with stable hyperthyroidism. In total, under 150 blood samples were TCR-sequenced: fewer than 50 ophthalmopathy, some 72 hyperthyroidism and about 17 hyperthyroidism-to-ophthalmopathy patients. In roughly 6 hyperthyroidism patients, the T-cell repertoires found in thyroid tissue were compared with those found in blood. After sampling, hyperthyroidism patients received methimazole starting at 30 mg daily, and ophthalmopathy patients received high-dose intravenous methylprednisolone. The independent validation cohort included about 19 hyperthyroidism patients plus 17 patients who later progressed from hyperthyroidism to ophthalmopathy. The study used signatures of the TCR beta repertoire to tell Graves' ophthalmopathy apart from Graves' hyperthyroidism and to predict which patients would progress to ophthalmopathy.

Broad study findings and their caveats: The 13-signature model separated ophthalmopathy from stable hyperthyroidism with approximately 90% sensitivity and 81.08% specificity in cross-validation, and 80%/75% in the test set. In validation, the model predicted ophthalmopathy progression with 55% to 71% sensitivity and less than 80% specificity; roughly 11 predicted patients were CT-confirmed with GO in a median of 6.5 months. Sample size was not predetermined statistically, and investigators were not blinded to group allocation. Most expanded thyroid clonotypes with a frequency above 0.001 also appeared in blood, which suggests that blood repertoires may reflect the immune response in the thyroid.

The CDR3 covers 13 residues, taking in both the cysteine and the phenylalanine. Only the CDR3 portion is preserved as DNA: 39 bases, with reading frame beginning at the first base. Deletion took 4 bases off V and 4 bases off J, with a span of 9 bases between the germline ends. The germline V gene (reference sequence) yields WNHNN for CDR1 and SYGVQD for CDR2. TCR beta CDR3 regions were amplified from RNA transcripts for repertoire sequencing. HTBI primers and the Qiagen OneStep RT-PCR kit were used in a first-round RT-PCR, which was followed by a second-round multiplex PCR, size selection and purification. Sequencing of the libraries was carried out on an Illumina HiSeq2000 in paired-end mode with 100 bp reads. The published analysis was carried out like this. SOAPnuke was used to process the reads, throwing out any read that had adapters, had uncalled bases, had a mean Phred below 15, or lacked an exact constant-primer or identifier match. High-quality paired reads were merged with COPE v1.2.5. Each unique nucleotide sequence was defined as a clonotype, and clonotypes were aligned to IMGT TRB V, D and J references with MiTCR v1.1. The analysis was limited to V-J combinations with a frequency above 0.0001, which together covered 99% to 99.2% of the repertoires. For each V-J combination, a TCR clonal expansion and chaos score was defined as the ratio of F50 clonal expansion to chaos observed in the TCRdist matrix. Features were reduced by Welch's t-statistics and random forest to approximately 12 V-J combinations, which fed a naive Bayes classifier. Thyroid-blood repertoire similarity was quantified with the Morisita-Horn index. TCRdb reran the public reads through fastp at Q25 and MiXCR, keeping productive beta chains. Entries that share a CDR3 protein sequence are merged under the most common genes and DNA. These V and J calls are TCRdb output, not the study's own analysis. Across this sample there are under 350,000 distinct CDR3 sequences, with roughly 15% seen only once. The ten largest clones capture 10% to 15% of the sample.

The sequence was obtained from an adult man with Graves' ophthalmopathy. The rearrangement combines TRBV10-1 with TRBJ2-3; tentative D gene TRBD2, with 6 bases matching. Sequences were obtained from peripheral blood. The nucleotide sequence is TGCGCCAGCAGTGGACTAGACGCAGATACGCAGTATTTT. Its translation is CASSGLDADTQYF.